The present T cell receptor (beta chain) was sequenced within a study of cytomegalovirus exposure and HLA in healthy donors. Germline assignment: CDR1 SSHAT and CDR2 FNYEAQ (reference sequence). The CDR3 totals 17 residues. This PCR relied on a set of 60 Vbeta primers and 13 Jbeta primers. Method: immunoSEQ multiplex PCR; TCRdb's copy keeps in-frame clones and lacks some. The sample lists approximately 170,000 clones, approximately 71% seen once, with approximately 4.5% in the top ten. This clone has just a few counts. A read error may account for a junction end that differs from germline. The source material was PBMCs. The V and J genes are TRBV7-7 and TRBJ2-3; tentative D call: TRBD2 (6 bases). The source is a woman younger than 35 in good health and CMV-seropositive. CDR3 sequence (DNA): TGTGCTAGCAGCTTAGGCGGTAGCGGAATTAGCACAGATACGCAGTATTTT. Protein product: CASSLGGSGISTDTQYF.